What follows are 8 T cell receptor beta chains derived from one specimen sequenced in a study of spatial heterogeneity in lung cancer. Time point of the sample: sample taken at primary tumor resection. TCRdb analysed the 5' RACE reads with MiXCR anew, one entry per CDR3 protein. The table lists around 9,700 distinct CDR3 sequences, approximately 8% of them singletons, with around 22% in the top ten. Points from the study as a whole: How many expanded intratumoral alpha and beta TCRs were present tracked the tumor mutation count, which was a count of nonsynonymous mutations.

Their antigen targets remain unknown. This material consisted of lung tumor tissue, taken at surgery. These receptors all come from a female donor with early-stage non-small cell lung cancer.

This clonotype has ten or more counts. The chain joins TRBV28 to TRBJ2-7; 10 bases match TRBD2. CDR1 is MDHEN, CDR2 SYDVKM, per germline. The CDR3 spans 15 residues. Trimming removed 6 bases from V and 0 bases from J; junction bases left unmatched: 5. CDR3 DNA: TGTGCCAGCAGGGCACTAGCGGGATTCTCCTACGAGCAGTACTTC. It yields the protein CASRALAGFSYEQYF.

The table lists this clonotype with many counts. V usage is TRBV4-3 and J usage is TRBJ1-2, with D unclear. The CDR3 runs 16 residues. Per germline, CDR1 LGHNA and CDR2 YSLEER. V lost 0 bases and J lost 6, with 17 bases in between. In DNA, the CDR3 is TGCGCCAGCAGCCAAGATCTAGTGCTTCCGAGAGATGGCTACACCTTC. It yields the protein CASSQDLVLPRDGYTF.

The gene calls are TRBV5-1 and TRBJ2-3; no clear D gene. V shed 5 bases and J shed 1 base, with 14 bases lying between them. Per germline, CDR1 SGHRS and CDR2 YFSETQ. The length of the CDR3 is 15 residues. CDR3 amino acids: CASRAVLAGTDTQYF. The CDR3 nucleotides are TGCGCCAGCAGGGCTGTTTTGGCGGGCACAGATACGCAGTATTTT.

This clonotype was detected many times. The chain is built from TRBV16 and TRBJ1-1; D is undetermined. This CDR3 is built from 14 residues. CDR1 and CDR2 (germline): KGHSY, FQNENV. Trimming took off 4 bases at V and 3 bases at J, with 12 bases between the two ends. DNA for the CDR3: TGTGCCAGCAGCCCCCGAGGCGGGGACACTGAAGCTTTCTTT. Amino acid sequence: CASSPRGGDTEAFF.

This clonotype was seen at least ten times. The CDR3 protein is CASSPGQGFPGELFF. The CDR3, as DNA: TGTGCCAGCAGTCCGGGACAGGGTTTCCCCGGGGAGCTGTTTTTT. The chain has TRBV14 and TRBJ2-2; 9 bases match TRBD1. CDR1 and CDR2 from the germline V gene are SGHDN and FVKESK. The CDR3 is made up of 15 amino acids. The trim removed 6 bases at V and 6 bases at J, leaving 8 bases unmatched.

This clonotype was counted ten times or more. CDR3: CASSQDLGTPTNTGELFF. In DNA form, the CDR3 reads TGTGCCAGCAGCCAAGATCTAGGGACTCCGACCAACACCGGGGAGCTGTTTTTT. The chain recombines TRBV4-2 with TRBJ2-2; D might be TRBD2 (6 bases). Per germline, CDR1 LGHNA and CDR2 YNFKEQ. The CDR3 has 18 residues. V dropped 0 bases and J dropped 2 bases, with 16 bases sitting between them.

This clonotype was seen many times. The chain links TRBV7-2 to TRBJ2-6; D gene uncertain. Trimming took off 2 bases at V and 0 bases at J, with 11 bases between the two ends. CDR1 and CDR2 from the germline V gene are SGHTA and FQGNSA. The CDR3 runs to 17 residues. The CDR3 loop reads CASSLSSRLSGANVLTF. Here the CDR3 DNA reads TGTGCCAGCAGCTTATCCTCCCGCCTCTCTGGGGCCAACGTCCTGACTTTC.

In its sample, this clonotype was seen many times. For the CDR3, the DNA is TGTGCCAGCAGTTCAACAGCGCCCGGGACAGTTCCTTACACCTTC. As protein: CASSSTAPGTVPYTF. The chain couples TRBV12-3 or TRBV12-4 to TRBJ1-2, with TRBD1 matching 7 bases. CDR3 length: 15 amino acids. The V and J ends lost 4 bases and 11 bases, in that order; junction bases with no gene match: 16.